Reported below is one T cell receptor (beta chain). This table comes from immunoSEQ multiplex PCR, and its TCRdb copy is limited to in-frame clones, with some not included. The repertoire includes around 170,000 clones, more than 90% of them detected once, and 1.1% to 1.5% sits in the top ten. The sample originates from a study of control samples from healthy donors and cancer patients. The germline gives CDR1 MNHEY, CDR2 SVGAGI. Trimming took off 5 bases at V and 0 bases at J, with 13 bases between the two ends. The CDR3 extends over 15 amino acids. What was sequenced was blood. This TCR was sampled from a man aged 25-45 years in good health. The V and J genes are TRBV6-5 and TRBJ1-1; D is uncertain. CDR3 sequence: CASSPTRSLNTEAFF. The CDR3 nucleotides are TGTGCCAGCAGTCCCACCCGATCATTGAACACTGAAGCTTTCTTT.